This is a list of T cell receptor beta chains from one sample in a study of shared clonotypes between healthy human individuals. Repertoires were generated with immunoSEQ multiplex PCR, while TCRdb's copy carries only in-frame clones and drops some. The sample lists around 1.1 million clones, around 78% occurring once. The sequencing input was memory CD4+ T cells from PBMCs. These receptors came from a man in his late teens or twenties in good health. Some clones in this sample may be carry-over from other donors' samples. Both conserved end residues are part of each CDR3. D genes are given only for firm matches. Clone size is stated in some rows and not others, as once, few, many or a class when expanded.

TRBV5-6	.	.	TRBJ1-1	CASSLDGLWGNTEAFF	TGTGCCAGCAGCTTGGACGGTTTGTGGGGTAACACTGAAGCTTTCTTT
TRBV6-1	few	TRBD1	TRBJ1-1	CASSVRQGNTEAFF	TGTGCCAGCAGTGTTCGACAGGGGAACACTGAAGCTTTCTTT
TRBV6-1	.	TRBD1	TRBJ2-2	CASSDYRGATGELFF	TGTGCCAGCAGTGATTACAGGGGCGCCACCGGGGAGCTGTTTTTT
TRBV11-3	.	.	TRBJ1-3	CASSEGDENTIYF	TGTGCCAGCAGCGAAGGGGACGAAAACACCATATATTTT
TRBV7-3	.	.	TRBJ1-1	CASSSGTVVTEAFF	TGTGCCAGCAGTAGCGGGACCGTAGTCACTGAAGCTTTCTTT
TRBV6-1	.	.	TRBJ2-5	CASSEATGQQETQYF	TGTGCCAGCAGTGAAGCGACCGGACAGCAAGAGACCCAGTACTTC
TRBV9	.	TRBD2	TRBJ2-7	CASSSPSGSRLCEQYF	TGTGCCAGCAGTTCCCCTAGCGGGAGTCGACTCTGCGAGCAGTACTTC
TRBV5-1	once	.	TRBJ2-7	CASSAGSGGNEQYF	TGCGCCAGCAGCGCAGGGTCGGGGGGCAACGAGCAGTACTTC
TRBV28	.	.	TRBJ2-5	CASSLGLAAGQETQYF	TGTGCCAGCAGCCTTGGGCTAGCAGCTGGCCAAGAGACCCAGTACTTC
TRBV7-2	.	.	TRBJ1-5	CASSLVGQGNQPQHF	TGTGCCAGCAGCTTAGTAGGTCAGGGCAATCAGCCCCAGCATTTT
TRBV9	many	.	TRBJ2-7	CASSPRLTVNEQYF	TGTGCCAGCAGCCCCCGCCTGACAGTAAACGAGCAGTACTTC
TRBV30	.	TRBD1	TRBJ1-4	CAWSPRGTGDEKLFF	TGTGCCTGGAGTCCCCGAGGGACAGGGGATGAAAAACTGTTTTTT
TRBV5-1	many	.	TRBJ1-1	CASSLGEQGQNTEAFF	TGCGCCAGCAGCCTGGGGGAACAGGGACAGAACACTGAAGCTTTCTTT
TRBV19	.	TRBD1	TRBJ2-5	CASSVAGTGKETQYF	TGTGCCAGTAGTGTCGCCGGGACAGGGAAGGAGACCCAGTACTTC
TRBV7-9	.	.	TRBJ1-1	CASSLDRDTEAFF	TGTGCCAGCAGCTTAGACAGGGACACTGAAGCTTTCTTT
TRBV30	.	.	TRBJ2-3	CAWSVRTSTDTQYF	TGTGCCTGGAGTGTGCGGACTAGCACAGATACGCAGTATTTT
TRBV7-2	.	.	TRBJ2-3	CASSLGAADTQYF	TGTGCCAGCAGCTTAGGCGCCGCAGATACGCAGTATTTT
TRBV29-1	few	.	TRBJ2-1	CSVFFADVASYNEQFF	TGCAGCGTTTTTTTTGCCGACGTTGCTTCCTACAATGAGCAGTTCTTC
TRBV5-1	.	.	TRBJ2-1	CASSQTGTSYNEQFF	TGCGCCAGCAGCCAGACAGGAACTTCCTACAATGAGCAGTTCTTC
TRBV18	.	TRBD1	TRBJ2-7	CASSPPPGQGAGSYEQYF	TGTGCCAGCTCACCCCCACCCGGACAGGGGGCAGGCTCCTACGAGCAGTACTTC
TRBV29-1	few	.	TRBJ2-1	CSVEDQREQFF	TGCAGCGTTGAAGACCAGCGCGAGCAGTTCTTC
TRBV19	.	TRBD1	TRBJ1-1	CASSKGQPNTEAFF	TGTGCCAGTAGTAAGGGACAGCCGAACACTGAAGCTTTCTTT
TRBV5-1	.	.	TRBJ2-5	CASSLGRTETQYF	TGCGCCAGCAGCTTAGGGCGGACAGAGACCCAGTACTTC
TRBV9	.	TRBD1	TRBJ2-7	CASSPPGQGQPYEQYF	TGTGCCAGCAGCCCCCCGGGACAGGGGCAACCCTACGAGCAGTACTTC
TRBV7-7	.	TRBD1	TRBJ2-2	CASSPGTGGFTGELFF	TGTGCCAGCAGTCCCGGGACAGGGGGTTTCACCGGGGAGCTGTTTTTT
TRBV30	few	.	TRBJ1-4	CAWSVPRGEKLFF	TGTGCCTGGAGTGTACCGCGGGGTGAAAAACTGTTTTTT
TRBV7-3	.	.	TRBJ1-1	CASSSTLNTEAFF	TGTGCCAGCAGCTCCACCCTGAACACTGAAGCTTTCTTT
TRBV7-9	.	.	TRBJ2-7	CASNLWGSGLSYEQYF	TGTGCCAGCAACCTCTGGGGGAGTGGTCTCTCCTACGAGCAGTACTTC
TRBV5-1	.	.	TRBJ2-3	CASSLAGVVGDTQYF	TGCGCCAGCAGCTTGGCCGGCGTGGTGGGAGATACGCAGTATTTT
TRBV19	.	.	TRBJ1-5	CASSIGGLGNQPQHF	TGTGCCAGTAGTATAGGGGGGCTGGGCAATCAGCCCCAGCATTTT
TRBV27	.	.	TRBJ2-6	CASSPHPSGANVLTF	TGTGCCAGCAGTCCTCACCCCTCTGGGGCCAACGTCCTGACTTTC
TRBV4-1	.	TRBD2	TRBJ2-1	CASSQGGTRANNEQFF	TGCGCCAGCAGCCAAGGGGGGACTAGAGCGAACAATGAGCAGTTCTTC
TRBV7-2	.	.	TRBJ1-1	CASSLEAASNTEAFF	TGTGCCAGCAGCTTAGAGGCGGCCTCGAACACTGAAGCTTTCTTT
TRBV27	few	TRBD1	TRBJ2-7	CASSLSRGREQYF	TGTGCCAGCAGTTTATCGAGGGGGCGTGAGCAGTACTTC
TRBV7-9	.	.	TRBJ1-4	CASTPRVTNEKLFF	TGTGCCAGCACCCCGAGGGTAACTAATGAAAAACTGTTTTTT
TRBV28	.	TRBD2	TRBJ2-7	CASRPLAGGGYEQYF	TGTGCCAGCAGACCCCTAGCGGGAGGGGGGTACGAGCAGTACTTC
TRBV11-2	.	TRBD1	TRBJ2-7	CASSPGTVTYEQYF	TGTGCCAGCAGCCCCGGGACAGTGACCTACGAGCAGTACTTC
TRBV5-4	.	.	TRBJ1-1	CASSRTVMNTEAFF	TGTGCCAGCAGCAGGACAGTTATGAACACTGAAGCTTTCTTT
TRBV7-9	.	.	TRBJ2-1	CASSLTGSADEQFF	TGTGCCAGCAGCTTAACGGGGTCAGCTGACGAGCAGTTCTTC
TRBV5-8	.	TRBD1	TRBJ1-2	CASSLEDREIYGYTF	TGTGCCAGCAGCTTGGAGGACAGGGAAATATATGGCTACACCTTC
TRBV7-3	.	.	TRBJ2-7	CASSLRGLSEQYF	TGTGCCAGCAGCTTACGCGGGCTTAGCGAGCAGTACTTC